This T cell receptor (beta chain) was retrieved from a study of T cell responses to AZD1222 COVID-19 vaccine. Regarding this clone: Its antigen is not known.

The V gene's germline CDR1 is SGHVS and CDR2 FNYEAQ. The CDR3 consists of 16 residues. V dropped 5 bases and J dropped 1 base, with 14 bases sitting between them. Only in-frame clones appear in the TCRdb table, and some are missing; sequencing was by immunoSEQ multiplex PCR. The table has roughly 100,000 clones, more than 85% seen once. Study-wide findings and caveats: Vaccine-associated CD4 TCRs spanned spike, dominant at 160-218 and 743-854. The repertoires were collected only after the peak T cell response. Only 5 to 7 AZD1222 recipients tested seropositive at baseline.

Here the sequenced sample was peripheral blood, taken on day 0 of AZD1222 vaccination. This clonotype originated in an adult in good health. The chain couples TRBV7-6 to TRBJ2-2; D gene uncertain. The CDR3 DNA reads as TGTGCCAGCAGCGCCGGACCGATAATGAACACCGGGGAGCTGTTTTTT. It codes for CASSAGPIMNTGELFF.